This T cell receptor (beta chain) derives from a study of cytomegalovirus exposure and HLA in healthy donors. For the study at large: Among the 398 genotyped donors, just over 80% were placed in the Caucasian-associated ancestry cluster. Study-wide results and caveats: One variant, a missense change in DCLRE1C, was linked in a later analysis to TCR beta V- and J-gene trimming. Accurate predictions that matched the HLA-A and HLA-B alleles of most subjects were reportedly made from TCR beta sequences.

This clone was counted a few times. Antigen specificity is unknown. This PCR relied on a set of 60 Vbeta primers and 13 Jbeta primers. TCRdb's copy holds only in-frame clones and misses some; the assay was immunoSEQ multiplex PCR. The data contain roughly 69,000 clones, about 70% of them singletons. The source material was PBMCs. The receptor's source is a man between 18 and 29 years old in good health and CMV-seronegative.

The CDR3, as DNA: TGCAGCGTTGCGCTGGCCCGGGGGACAGCTACAGATACGCAGTATTTT. Its protein is CSVALARGTATDTQYF. V gene TRBV29-1 combines with J gene TRBJ2-3; tentative D call: TRBD1 (7 bases). Germline CDR1 SQVTM, CDR2 ANQGSEA. Between the trimmed V and J ends, which lost 4 bases and 3 bases, there was a span of 20 bases. The CDR3 has 16 residues.